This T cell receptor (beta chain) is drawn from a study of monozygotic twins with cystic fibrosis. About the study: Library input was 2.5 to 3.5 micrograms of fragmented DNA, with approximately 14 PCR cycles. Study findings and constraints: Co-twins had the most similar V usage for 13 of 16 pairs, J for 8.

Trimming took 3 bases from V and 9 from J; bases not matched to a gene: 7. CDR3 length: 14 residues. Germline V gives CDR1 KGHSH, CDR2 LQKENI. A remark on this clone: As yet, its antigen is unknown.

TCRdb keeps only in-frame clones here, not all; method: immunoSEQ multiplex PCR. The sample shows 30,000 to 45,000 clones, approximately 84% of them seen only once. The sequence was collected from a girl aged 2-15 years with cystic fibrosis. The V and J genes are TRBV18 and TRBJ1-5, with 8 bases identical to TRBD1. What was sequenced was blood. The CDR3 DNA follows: TGTGCCAGCTCACCGGGACAGGCGATACTGCCCCAGCATTTT. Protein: CASSPGQAILPQHF.